The source of this TCR beta chain is a study of spatial heterogeneity in lung cancer. Time point noted: blood at routine non-recurrence follow-up after resection. Unsorted whole RNA samples from tumor, nontumor lung or frozen PBMC were sequenced. The CDR3 extends over 13 amino acids. Germline V gene sequence: CDR1 SGHVS, CDR2 FNYEAQ. V shed 1 base and J shed 11 bases, with 14 bases lying between them. This clonotype has more than one count but fewer than ten. Every TCR cDNA molecule bore a unique molecular identifier. TCRdb processed the 5' RACE reads anew with MiXCR; each CDR3 protein has one entry. The repertoire holds over 85,000 distinct CDR3 sequences, approximately 19% seen once, with just over 20% in the top ten.

The rearrangement uses TRBV7-6 and TRBJ1-1, with D perhaps TRBD1 (5 bases). The clonotype comes from a male donor with early-stage non-small cell lung cancer. The specimen was PBMCs, collected at follow-up. The CDR3 loop is CASSLGQGRGAFF. DNA of the CDR3: TGTGCCAGCAGCTTAGGGCAGGGTAGGGGCGCTTTCTTT.